This T cell receptor (beta chain) was sequenced for a study of T cell responses to AZD1222 COVID-19 vaccine (dated by TCRdb to the early 2020s). Regarding the study in general: A total of just over 230 trial participants underwent TCR sequencing, of whom some 210 received two doses of AZD1222 and about 25 received two doses of the MenACWY control vaccine. Enrollment into the trials was organized by age into subgroups of 18-55, 56-69 and 70-plus years, and those subgroups contained approximately 160, 26 and 62 TCR-sequenced participants, respectively.

Study-wide conclusions, independent of this receptor: Because no day 14 peak-response samples were available, repertoires were characterized only after the peak T cell response. Reportedly, almost half of the unique spike-specific TCRs recognized epitopes lying outside the regions that are mutated in the B.1.351 and B.1.1.7 variants. The whole spike protein was spanned by vaccine-associated CD4 TCRs, and dominant responses were seen in regions 160-218 and 743-854. Participants were mostly white British and included more females than males, and it was suggested by the authors that clonal diversity may have been underestimated. In the small 56-69-year group, the increase in depth fell short of significance, most likely because of low power. A significant rise in spike-specific TCR breadth and depth was observed after two AZD1222 doses relative to day 0 and relative to MenACWY recipients. Conclusions about previously exposed vaccinees are limited, since just five or six AZD1222 recipients were seropositive for SARS-CoV-2 at baseline.

The CDR3 regions of human TCRbeta chains were analyzed by immunosequencing. The study's own analysis went as follows. Repertoire TCRs were checked for matches against a reference library of SARS-CoV-2-specific TCRs that had been generated using the MIRA antigen-specificity platform. Breadth was defined as the fraction of unique TCRs that were SARS-CoV-2-associated. Depth was defined as the fraction of total T cells that were SARS-CoV-2-associated. Using the MIRA data, each spike-specific TCR was assigned both to the spike region to which the TCR was reactive and to a CD4 or CD8 class. Log10-transformed breadth and depth values were compared by one-way ANOVA with Sidak's multiple comparisons tests. As stored in TCRdb, this immuneACCESS dataset retains in-frame rearrangements with V and J assigned. A fraction of the clones does not appear; measured against another copy, unresolved V genes explain less than half of the discrepancy, and the remainder lacks a known reason. That table is the source of V, J and clone size, and D and trimming were worked out from the DNA. Recorded for this sample are about 70,000 clones; 70% to 90% of them occurred a single time. Together, the top ten hold 1% to 1.5% of the sample.

V is cut by 1 base and J by 0 bases, and the space between the germline ends is 10 bases. The CDR3 spans 16 residues, from the cysteine through the phenylalanine. Kept here is only the CDR3 DNA, which spans 48 bases and is read in frame from base 1. The germline V gene yields MNHEY for CDR1 and SVGAGI for CDR2. The time point tag for this specimen amounts to: about 28 days (+/-7) after the second vaccine dose. Because spike-specific TCR depth and breadth did not differ between the two schedules, AZD1222 recipients who got a second dose at roughly 4 weeks were pooled with those who got a second dose at roughly 12 weeks. Vaccinee samples came from UK trials COV001 and COV002, including a single-blind randomized controlled phase 2/3 trial of AZD1222 (ChAdOx1 nCoV-19) in healthy adults. For TCRbeta chain sequencing, PBMC samples were collected from trial participants at day 0 and at day 28 after the second dose.

Remarks on this clone: This receptor's antigen is unknown. No quality values exist for individual bases; no much larger clone is one base distant.

The specimen was peripheral blood, collected 28 days after the second AZD1222 dose. The receptor chain draws on TRBV6-5 and TRBJ2-1; there is no confident call for the D gene. The TCR originated in an adult who received the AZD1222 COVID-19 vaccine. The nucleotides are TGTGCCAGCAGTTACTTGGGCCCGAGCTCCTACAATGAGCAGTTCTTC. This encodes CASSYLGPSSYNEQFF.